Presented here are 17 T cell receptor beta chains from one specimen sequenced in a study of blood T cells in healthy people across ages. Together with a sample-barcoded 5' primer, a J-beta primer mix was included in a second PCR lasting about 6 to 11 cycles. Via MiXCR, TCRdb re-called the 5' RACE reads, giving one row per CDR3 protein. The sample holds 700,000 to 850,000 distinct CDR3 sequences; roughly 34% are singletons and the top ten take approximately 12%. The sequenced sample was blood. Receptor source: a man between 18 and 29 years old in good health.

The chain links TRBV5-1 to TRBJ2-7, with a possible D match to TRBD2 (6 bases). CDR1 and CDR2 (germline): SGHRS, YFSETQ. The germline V and J ends were trimmed by 0 bases and 0 bases, with 10 bases remaining between them. The length of the CDR3 is 15 residues. The CDR3 DNA follows: TGCGCCAGCAGCTTGGGGCGGGACGCCTCCTACGAGCAGTACTTC. Residues: CASSLGRDASYEQYF.

This clonotype appeared many times. V is TRBV7-2 and J is TRBJ2-5; D gene unclear. V was shortened by 1 base and J by 2 bases, with 5 bases between the two germline ends. The germline gives CDR1 SGHTA, CDR2 FQGNSA. The CDR3 length is 13 residues. CDR3: CASSLGIQETQYF. The CDR3, as DNA: TGTGCCAGCAGCTTAGGAATTCAAGAGACCCAGTACTTC.

This clonotype has at least ten counts. The rearrangement uses TRBV7-2 and TRBJ2-5, with 9 positions matching TRBD2. CDR3 length equals 18 residues. The germline CDR1 and CDR2 sequences are SGHTA and FQGNSA. Trimming at V came to 0 bases and at J to 0 bases, leaving 8 bases not matched to a gene. CDR3 amino acids: CASSLAQRGAEYQETQYF. The CDR3 DNA follows: TGTGCCAGCAGCTTAGCCCAGCGGGGGGCGGAGTACCAAGAGACCCAGTACTTC.

This clonotype was seen a few times. The rearrangement uses TRBV5-1 and TRBJ2-5, with 7 positions matching TRBD1. This CDR3 is built from 14 residues. After removal of 1 base from V and 3 bases from J, the junction contained 3 bases not matched to a gene. CDR1 and CDR2 from the germline V gene are SGHRS and YFSETQ. DNA of the CDR3: TGCGCCAGCAGCTTGTGGGGGACAGAAGAGACCCAGTACTTC. Translation gives CASSLWGTEETQYF.

The chain couples TRBV20-1 to TRBJ1-6; 7 bases map to TRBD1. The V gene end was trimmed by 6 bases and the J gene end by 18 bases; junction bases not matched to a gene: 11. CDR1 is DFQATT and CDR2 is SNEGSKA in the germline V gene (reference sequence). This CDR3 contains 11 residues. This chain's CDR3 is CSAGGQAFSHF. CDR3 DNA sequence: TGCAGTGCCGGAGGACAGGCCTTCTCCCACTTT.

In this sample, this clonotype turned up many times. The V and J genes are TRBV5-1 and TRBJ2-6; D unresolved. This CDR3 spans 14 amino acids. Trimming cost V 1 base and J 0 bases, with 2 bases left between them. Looked up from germline, CDR1 is SGHRS and CDR2 is YFSETQ. The CDR3 DNA follows: TGCGCCAGCAGCTTGCCCTCTGGGGCCAACGTCCTGACTTTC. It is translated as CASSLPSGANVLTF.

This clonotype occurred many times. The rearrangement links TRBV7-9 to TRBJ2-3; D uncertain. There are 14 residues in the CDR3. Germline V lookup: CDR1 SEHNR, CDR2 FQNEAQ (reference sequence). Trimming removed 2 bases from V and 0 bases from J, with 6 bases in between. In nucleotides, the CDR3 is TGTGCCAGCAGCTTATCCAGCAGCACAGATACGCAGTATTTT. Translation gives CASSLSSSTDTQYF.

There are a few counts of this clonotype. The gene calls are TRBV5-1 and TRBJ2-1, with 7 bases fitting TRBD1. In germline, CDR1 is SGHRS, CDR2 YFSETQ. The CDR3 runs to 16 residues. V was clipped by 1 base and J by 3 bases; unmatched bases: 7. CDR3 loop: CASSLNQGDIYNEQFF. The CDR3 nucleotides are TGCGCCAGCAGCTTGAACCAGGGGGATATCTACAATGAGCAGTTCTTC.

The chain couples TRBV4-2 to TRBJ2-1; 7 bases match TRBD2. The CDR3 runs 16 residues. CDR1 and CDR2 from the germline V gene are LGHNA and YNFKEQ. V was pared by 1 base and J by 8 bases, with 11 bases of the junction left unmatched. In DNA form, the CDR3 reads TGTGCCAGCAGCCAAGCCCTGAGGGCGGGGGACCATGAGCAGTTCTTC. This sequence encodes CASSQALRAGDHEQFF.

The V gene is TRBV7-9, the J gene TRBJ2-7; tentative D call: TRBD1 (5 bases). This CDR3 comprises 15 residues. Trimming removed 5 bases from V and 2 bases from J, with 16 bases in between. Germline V lookup: CDR1 SEHNR, CDR2 FQNEAQ (reference sequence). The CDR3 reads CASSRGASVTYEQYF. DNA for the CDR3: TGTGCCAGCAGCAGGGGTGCGAGCGTTACCTACGAGCAGTACTTC. Together with reference TRBV7-9 and TRBJ2-7, the CDR3 gives the full variable domain: DTGVSQNPRHKITKRGQNVTFRCDPISEHNRLYWYRQTLGQGPEFLTYFQNEAQLEKSRLLSDRFSAERPKGSFSTLEIQRTEQGDSAMYLCASSRGASVTYEQYFGPGTRLTVT.

The DNA of the CDR3 is TGTGCCAGCAGTCCGAAGGGGGGTCGGTATGGCTACACCTTC. Residues: CASSPKGGRYGYTF. The V and J genes are TRBV27 and TRBJ1-2, with a possible D match to TRBD1 (6 bases). V shed 5 bases and J shed 5 bases, with 15 bases lying between them. The CDR3 sequence is 14 residues long. Germline loops: CDR1 MNHEY, CDR2 SMNVEV (reference sequence).

V gene TRBV5-1 combines with J gene TRBJ1-2; TRBD1 agrees at 7 bases. V shed 2 bases and J 2 bases; nucleotides not matched to a gene: 6. Looked up from germline, CDR1 is SGHRS and CDR2 is YFSETQ. The length of the CDR3 is 15 residues. This CDR3 is CASSFTDRHNYGYTF. As DNA, the CDR3 is TGCGCCAGCAGCTTCACGGACAGGCACAACTATGGCTACACCTTC.

This chain connects TRBV6-1 to TRBJ2-3; D unclear. Germline values: CDR1 MNHNS, CDR2 SASEGT. The V end was cut by 1 base, the J end by 6 bases, with 14 bases between. The length of the CDR3 is 15 residues. The CDR3 DNA reads TGTGCCAGCAGTGAAGGGGCTTTAGGCTTCGATACGCAGTATTTT. This gives the protein CASSEGALGFDTQYF.

This clonotype turned up a few times. The chain recombines TRBV15 with TRBJ2-5; 9 nucleotides align to TRBD2. Germline lookup yields CDR1 LNHNV and CDR2 YYDKDF (reference sequence). V gave up 1 base and J gave up 1 base; unmatched junction bases: 10. The CDR3 covers 18 residues. The DNA of the CDR3 is TGTGCCACCAGCAGAGTTGGCCTAGCGGGGAGATTCCAAGAGACCCAGTACTTC. Translated: CATSRVGLAGRFQETQYF.

V usage is TRBV7-2 and J usage is TRBJ2-2; D gene unclear. The CDR3 is 13 residues long. The germline V gene has CDR1 SGHTA and CDR2 FQGNSA. Trimming shortened V by 5 bases and J by 5 bases, and 9 bases separated the two germline ends. Here the CDR3 reads CASSVLRTGELFF. DNA for the CDR3: TGTGCCAGCAGCGTGCTAAGGACCGGGGAGCTGTTTTTT.

This clonotype was seen a few times. The gene calls are TRBV11-2 and TRBJ2-1; weak D call: TRBD1 (6 bases). From germline, CDR1 is SGHAT and CDR2 FQNNGV. The length of the CDR3 is 15 residues. V lost 6 bases to trimming and J lost 7 bases, with 19 bases between them. CDR3 in amino acids: CASRGMGSRGNEQFF. The CDR3 nucleotides are TGTGCCAGCAGGGGGATGGGATCCAGGGGAAATGAGCAGTTCTTC.

The gene calls are TRBV27 and TRBJ1-1; D is possibly TRBD1 (5 bases). Germline CDR1 MNHEY, CDR2 SMNVEV (reference sequence). The CDR3 length is 15 residues. The V end lost 6 bases, the J end lost 1 base, and 15 bases lay between the germline ends. The CDR3 sequence: CASRKALTGNTEAFF. Here the CDR3 DNA reads TGTGCCAGCAGAAAGGCCCTTACAGGGAACACTGAAGCTTTCTTT.